The 25 T cell receptor beta chains given below trace back to one sample, sequenced in a study of cytomegalovirus exposure and HLA in healthy donors. The primer mix had 60 Vbeta and 13 Jbeta primers. Data came from immunoSEQ multiplex PCR; TCRdb stores just in-frame clones and leaves some out. The sample has fewer than 150,000 clones, roughly 76% seen once. Sequenced sample: PBMCs. These receptors originate from a human donor in good health.

The rearrangement uses TRBV7-8 and TRBJ2-7; TRBD2 might be the D (6 bases). The CDR3 covers 14 residues. Looked up from germline, CDR1 is SGHVS and CDR2 is FQNEAQ. The ends were cut back, 5 bases at V and 0 bases at J, with 11 bases in the middle. The CDR3 protein is CASSINSGSYEQYF. In DNA, the CDR3 is TGTGCCAGCAGCATTAATAGCGGCTCCTACGAGCAGTACTTC. The full variable domain, rest sourced from reference TRBV7-8 and TRBJ2-7, is GAGVSQSPRYKVAKRGQDVALRCDPISGHVSLFWYQQALGQGPEFLTYFQNEAQLDKSGLPSDRFFAERPEGSVSTLKIQRTQQEDSAVYLCASSINSGSYEQYFGPGTRLTVT.

This chain connects TRBV21-1 to TRBJ2-7; the table's D call TRBD1 went unverified against the DNA. TRBV21-1 is a known pseudogene. The CDR3 extends over 16 amino acids. CDR3 loop: CASSKGSRTGTPLEYF. CDR3 nucleotide sequence: TGTGCCAGCAGCAAAGGGTCTCGGACAGGGACCCCGTTGGAGTACTTC.

The chain recombines TRBV2 with TRBJ1-2; 7 bases match TRBD1. CDR3 length equals 14 residues. Trimming removed 3 bases from V and 3 bases from J; junction bases left unmatched: 4. CDR1 is SNHLY, CDR2 FYNNEI, per germline. The CDR3 DNA sequence: TGTGCCAGCAGTGAGACAGGGTCGGACTATGGCTACACCTTC. It specifies CASSETGSDYGYTF.

This chain uses TRBV5-1 with TRBJ2-1; 15 nucleotides line up with TRBD2. The CDR3 contains 20 residues. Per germline, CDR1 SGHRS and CDR2 YFSETQ. The J segment lost 2 bases and the V segment lost 3 bases, leaving 12 bases of the junction unmatched. In nucleotides, the CDR3 is TGCGCCAGCAGCTCCGTCGGGACTAGCGGGAGGCCTTCTACCTACAATGAGCAGTTCTTC. It codes for CASSSVGTSGRPSTYNEQFF.

The chain uses TRBV2 and TRBJ1-2, with 7 bases that match TRBD1. The CDR3 has 13 residues. In germline, CDR1 is SNHLY, CDR2 FYNNEI. V dropped 5 bases and J dropped 4; count of bases not matched to a gene: 4. CDR3 nucleotides: TGTGCCAGCAGTCAGGGACAGATCTATGGCTACACCTTC. It translates to CASSQGQIYGYTF.

The chain recombines TRBV9 with TRBJ2-7, with unresolved D. Germline CDR1 reads SGDLS; CDR2 reads YYNGEE. The CDR3 runs to 14 residues. Trimming shortened V by 0 bases and J by 0 bases, and 7 bases separated the two germline ends. Here the CDR3 DNA reads TGTGCCAGCAGCGTAGCCCTAAGCTCCTACGAGCAGTACTTC. Its translation: CASSVALSSYEQYF.

DNA for the CDR3: TGCAGCGTTGAATCGGCGGAGGGGGCCCCCGACCAAGAGACCCAGTACTTC. This encodes CSVESAEGAPDQETQYF. The rearrangement joins TRBV29-1 to TRBJ2-5, with a possible D match to TRBD1 (7 bases). Germline CDR1 and CDR2: SQVTM and ANQGSEA. The CDR3 is 17 residues long. Trimming pared 2 bases from V and 0 bases from J, leaving 19 bases between.

The CDR3 nucleotides are TGTGCCAGCAGCCCGGGATTTAGCGGGAGGGCAGATGAGCAGTTCTTC. It yields the protein CASSPGFSGRADEQFF. This sequence joins TRBV4-2 and TRBJ2-1; 11 bases line up with TRBD2. The germline V gene encodes CDR1 LGHNA and CDR2 YNFKEQ. The CDR3 totals 16 residues. V dropped 4 bases and J dropped 8; count of bases not matched to a gene: 10.

This rearrangement joins TRBV4-1 to TRBJ1-4; a weak D match, TRBD1 (5 bases). Germline CDR1 and CDR2: MGHRA and YSYEKL. The CDR3 is 15 residues long. V lost 1 base, J lost 1 base, and 7 bases lay in between. CDR3 sequence reads: CASSQVTETNEKLFF. As DNA, the CDR3 is TGCGCCAGCAGCCAAGTGACAGAAACTAATGAAAAACTGTTTTTT.

In this sample, this clone turned up a few times. V and J are TRBV5-1 and TRBJ2-7, with 10 bases fitting TRBD1. This CDR3 has 16 amino acids. The V gene end was trimmed by 0 bases and the J gene end by 1 base; junction bases not matched to a gene: 4. Germline values: CDR1 SGHRS, CDR2 YFSETQ. CDR3 in DNA: TGCGCCAGCAGCTTGGGGACAGGGGGTCCTTCCTACGAGCAGTACTTC. Residues: CASSLGTGGPSYEQYF.

This chain connects TRBV5-1 to TRBJ2-7; 7 bases match TRBD1. Trimming took 0 bases from V and 5 from J; bases not matched to a gene: 5. Germline V lookup: CDR1 SGHRS, CDR2 YFSETQ. The CDR3 spans 14 residues. The CDR3 spells CASSLEGAGNEQYF. Written as DNA, the CDR3 is TGCGCCAGCAGCTTGGAGGGGGCCGGGAACGAGCAGTACTTC. The full variable domain, completed using reference TRBV5-1 and TRBJ2-7, is KAGVTQTPRYLIKTRGQQVTLSCSPISGHRSVSWYQQTPGQGLQFLFEYFSETQRNKGNFPGRFSGRQFSNSRSEMNVSTLELGDSALYLCASSLEGAGNEQYFGPGTRLTVT.

Only a few counts were recorded for this clone. J is TRBJ2-7 and V is TRBV6-1; TRBD1 matches 12 bases. Germline trimming cut 5 bases from V and 6 bases from J; bases unmatched to any gene: 11. The germline gives CDR1 MNHNS, CDR2 SASEGT. The CDR3 covers 16 residues. In DNA, the CDR3 is TGTGCCAGCAGTAAAGTCCCGGGACAGGGGGCGGGCGAGCAGTACTTC. It translates to CASSKVPGQGAGEQYF.

On this clone itself: At one boundary the junction diverges from the germline segment, which might be a read error. The genes are TRBV7-7 and TRBJ2-1; D may be TRBD2 (6 bases). The CDR3 totals 14 residues. CDR1 and CDR2 from the germline V gene are SSHAT and FNYEAQ (reference sequence). Here the CDR3 DNA reads TGTGCTAGCAGCTTAGGTGGGACTTTCGGTGAGCAGTTCTTC. Its translation is CASSLGGTFGEQFF.

This chain joins TRBV4-2 and TRBJ2-3; D gene ambiguous. Germline loops: CDR1 LGHNA, CDR2 YNFKEQ. V lost 4 bases and J 3 bases, leaving 14 bases between the germline ends. The CDR3 sequence is 15 residues long. CDR3 in DNA: TGTGCCAGCAGCCGACTGGAAGGTGGTACAGATACGCAGTATTTT. Protein product: CASSRLEGGTDTQYF.

This clone occurred a few times. The chain uses TRBV29-1 and TRBJ2-5; 9 bases match TRBD2. This CDR3 spans 15 amino acids. Trimming at V came to 6 bases and at J to 1 base, leaving 9 bases not matched to a gene. CDR1 and CDR2 (germline): SQVTM, ANQGSEA. The CDR3 sequence: CSVGGTSGLQETQYF. CDR3 coding DNA: TGCAGCGTAGGAGGAACTAGCGGGCTCCAAGAGACCCAGTACTTC.

The chain couples TRBV6-5 to TRBJ1-2; TRBD1 agrees at 12 bases. V gave up 8 bases and J gave up 2 bases; unmatched junction bases: 6. The length of the CDR3 is 15 residues. Germline CDR1 reads MNHEY; CDR2 reads SVGAGI. The CDR3 loop is CASGGTGGLNYGYTF. For the CDR3, the DNA is TGTGCCAGCGGGGGGACAGGGGGCCTGAACTATGGCTACACCTTC.

The V call is TRBV14, the J call TRBJ2-5; tentative D call: TRBD1 (6 bases). Trimming pared 0 bases from V and 5 bases from J, leaving 16 bases between. CDR1 and CDR2 (germline): SGHDN, FVKESK. There are 16 residues in the CDR3. CDR3 DNA: TGTGCCAGCAGCCAAGATTTTCGGACAGCCGGCGAGACCCAGTACTTC. Its translation is CASSQDFRTAGETQYF.

The V call is TRBV29-1, the J call TRBJ1-1, with 9 bases lining up with TRBD1. The J segment lost 5 bases and the V segment lost 6 bases, leaving 10 bases of the junction unmatched. CDR3 size: 14 residues. The germline V gene has CDR1 SQVTM and CDR2 ANQGSEA. The CDR3 DNA reads as TGCAGCGTCGGGGGGACAGGGAGGGGGACTGAAGCTTTCTTT. This gives the protein CSVGGTGRGTEAFF.

With regard to this clone: Mismatch with germline at one junction end may stem from a read error. The chain joins TRBV7-7 to TRBJ2-5; TRBD1 is a possible D gene (6 bases). This CDR3 has 16 amino acids. Germline V gives CDR1 SSHAT, CDR2 FNYEAQ (reference sequence). The DNA for the CDR3 is TGTGCTAGCAGCCCCCGGATGCTGGGACAACAAGAGACCCAGTACTTC. It yields the protein CASSPRMLGQQETQYF. Full variable domain (remainder filled in from reference TRBV7-7 and TRBJ2-5): GAGVSQSPRYKVTKRGQDVTLRCDPISSHATLYWYQQALGQGPEFLTYFNYEAQPDKSGLPSDRFSAERPEGSISTLTIQRTEQRDSAMYRCASSPRMLGQQETQYFGPGTRLLVL.

The V gene is TRBV11-1, the J gene TRBJ2-2; no definite D call. V lost 0 bases and J 6 bases, leaving 5 bases between the germline ends. Germline CDR1 and CDR2: SGHAT and FQDESV (reference sequence). The length of the CDR3 is 13 residues. The CDR3 protein is CASSLAPAGELFF. The CDR3 DNA sequence: TGTGCCAGCAGCTTAGCTCCGGCCGGGGAGCTGTTTTTT.

The chain is built from TRBV2 and TRBJ2-7, with a tentative D call TRBD2 (6 bases). This CDR3 comprises 12 residues. Trimming stripped 8 bases from V and 3 bases from J, with 11 bases between. CDR1 is SNHLY, CDR2 FYNNEI, per germline. CDR3 DNA: TGTGCCAGCTATGGGGGGAACTACGAGCAGTACTTC. Translation gives CASYGGNYEQYF.

This clone turned up a few times. The gene calls are TRBV7-9 and TRBJ2-7, with D perhaps TRBD2 (5 bases). The CDR3 totals 14 residues. V was clipped by 4 bases and J by 4 bases, with 14 bases between them. The germline V gene encodes CDR1 SEHNR and CDR2 FQNEAQ (reference sequence). CDR3 in DNA: TGTGCCAGCAGCTCCGCCCTATCGGGGTACGAGCAGTACTTC. Translating it yields CASSSALSGYEQYF. The variable domain in full, with the rest retrieved from reference TRBV7-9 and TRBJ2-7, is DTGVSQNPRHKITKRGQNVTFRCDPISEHNRLYWYRQTLGQGPEFLTYFQNEAQLEKSRLLSDRFSAERPKGSFSTLEIQRTEQGDSAMYLCASSSALSGYEQYFGPGTRLTVT.

The rearrangement uses TRBV4-1 and TRBJ2-3, with D maybe TRBD2 (5 bases). The V end was cut by 1 base, the J end by 5 bases, with 10 bases between. Germline loops: CDR1 MGHRA, CDR2 YSYEKL. CDR3 size: 14 residues. DNA of the CDR3: TGCGCCAGCAGCCAAGCAACGGGGTTAGATACGCAGTATTTT. Protein: CASSQATGLDTQYF.

This sequence joins TRBV5-6 and TRBJ2-7; perhaps TRBD2 as D (6 bases). Looked up from germline, CDR1 is SGHDT and CDR2 is YYEEEE. The CDR3 has 14 residues. The V gene lost 0 bases and the J gene lost 7 bases, with 14 bases spanning the gap. The CDR3 bases are TGTGCCAGCAGCTTGGAAGCGGGCCCCGGGGAGCAGTACTTC. This translates into CASSLEAGPGEQYF. The variable domain in full, with the rest retrieved from reference TRBV5-6 and TRBJ2-7, is DAGVTQSPTHLIKTRGQQVTLRCSPKSGHDTVSWYQQALGQGPQFIFQYYEEEERQRGNFPDRFSGHQFPNYSSELNVNALLLGDSALYLCASSLEAGPGEQYFGPGTRLTVT.

This chain connects TRBV2 to TRBJ2-5; 9 nucleotides line up with TRBD2. Germline values: CDR1 SNHLY, CDR2 FYNNEI. CDR3 length: 15 residues. The V segment lost 1 base and the J segment 5 bases; nucleotides outside the gene matches: 5. CDR3 nucleotide sequence: TGTGCCAGCAGTGAAGGCGGGAGGGCCACGGAGACCCAGTACTTC. As protein: CASSEGGRATETQYF.